This T cell receptor beta chain was found in a study of T cell repertoires in cytomegalovirus infection. This CDR3 contains 13 residues. CDR1 MNHEY and CDR2 SVGEGT come from the germline V gene. V shed 5 bases, J shed 7 bases, and the junction held 6 bases outside the gene matches. TCRdb processed the reads anew with MiXCR; each CDR3 protein has one entry. Found here are about 110,000 distinct CDR3 sequences, about a tenth of them singletons; the top ten hold roughly 29%. This clonotype was seen repeatedly, ten times or more. Its antigen is still unknown. The receptor's source is a human donor in good health (CMV status not recorded). Some clones in this sample may be carry-over from other donors' samples. The chain has TRBV6-2 or TRBV6-3 and TRBJ2-7, with TRBD1 matching over 9 bases. Sequenced input: PBMCs, sequenced either directly or after in vitro stimulation (not recorded which). In DNA form, the CDR3 reads TGTGCCAGCAGTAACCGGGACAGGGATGAGCAGTACTTC. Its translation: CASSNRDRDEQYF.